This TCR beta chain was obtained from a study of T cells in localized non-small cell lung cancer (dated by TCRdb to the early 2020s). Context from the whole study: Comparing tumors with uninvolved tumor-adjacent lungs, the study looked at the T cell repertoires of approximately 250 patients with early-stage NSCLC. The cohort was made up of around 250 treatment-naive NSCLC patients whose localized lung tumors had been resected. NSCLC patients had a mean age of approximately 72 years, and 129 were male and around 99 female. General findings and caveats noted by the study authors: Multi-region tumor sequencing was not performed, so intratumor heterogeneity could not be excluded. A median of approximately 57 of the top 100 tumor clones were detected in paired uninvolved adjacent lung, and 28 of these tumor clones were also found among the top 100 clones of the paired uninvolved adjacent lung. Higher blood T cell density associated with longer overall survival, while higher adjacent-lung clonality associated with shorter survival. Since the design was exploratory, TCR variables were selected using unadjusted p-values with no false-discovery rate correction. Uninvolved tumor-adjacent lung showed the highest T cell clonality, higher than tumor, which suggests more focused antigenic responses in the adjacent lung.

The germline V gene (reference sequence) supplies CDR1 MNHNY and CDR2 SVGAGI. V is reduced by 7 bases and J by 7 bases, leaving a spacing of 17 bases between them. Including cysteine and phenylalanine, the CDR3 has 14 amino acids. Of all the DNA, just the CDR3 is kept, 42 bases in frame from base 1. At diagnosis, tumor, uninvolved tumor-adjacent lung and peripheral blood were collected and then preserved as a mix of FFPE and fresh-frozen material. For TCR repertoire profiling, blood samples were analyzed in the form of peripheral blood mononuclear cells. The immunoSEQ Assay was used to sequence TCR beta CDR3 regions from DNA. Per the original workflow: To compute T cell density, TCR beta template counts were normalized to usable DNA, which was estimated by amplifying housekeeping genes. Using the preseqR package, richness was estimated by extrapolating to 120,000 templates for tissue samples and 400,000 templates for PBMC samples. Clonality was defined as one minus Pielou's evenness. Tissue-enriched TCRs were identified by differential abundance testing using productive amino-acid clonotypes, minimum total count 5 and alpha 0.1. The Jaccard Index and the Morisita Overlap Index were used to quantify repertoire overlap between compartments. GLIPH grouped TCR beta CDR3s together with public tetramer-defined viral CDR3s, and a viral motif had to include at least three viral sequences and show V-gene enrichment. TCRdb re-hosts the immuneACCESS table, in-frame sequences only. Its copies lack some clones; in the studies checked, an unresolved V gene accounts for under half of them, and the cause for the rest is not known. V and J calls and clone size are as listed in that table; D and trimming were resolved from the DNA. This sample is represented by over 70,000 clones; approximately 90% of them were singletons. The top ten clonotypes cover about 4% of the sample.

Turning to this clone: Which antigen it targets is not known. No base-level quality is on record; no much larger clone is a single base apart.

This TCR was recovered from a woman aged 35-75 years with stage II squamous cell lung carcinoma. The V and J segments used are TRBV6-6 and TRBJ1-5, with no D gene named confidently. The sample here was PBMCs, taken before any cancer treatment. The DNA sequence follows: TGTGCCAGCACTGCAGAGCCCTCAAGACAGCCCCAGCATTTT. The translation is CASTAEPSRQPQHF.